This is a list of T cell receptor beta chains from one sample in a study of metastatic and nonmetastatic thyroid tumors. TCRdb recomputed clones from the PCR reads via MiXCR. The data show tens of thousands of clones, roughly 19% seen once. Sample: blood. The receptors here all came from a male donor with papillary thyroid cancer or a benign thyroid nodule (not recorded which). Some clones in this sample may be carry-over from other donors' samples. The CDR3 runs from the conserved cysteine through the conserved F or W.

CDR3aa	v_gene	j_gene	len
CASSTDRGSTGELFF	TRBV4-2	TRBJ2-2	15
CASGEDRVGTEAFF	TRBV6-1	TRBJ1-1	14
CASSPRDRVVREQYF	TRBV19	TRBJ2-7	15
CASSIRGPNTEAFF	TRBV19	TRBJ1-1	14
CATSTPGAYEQYF	TRBV24-1	TRBJ2-7	13
CASSEPGQDSGANVLTF	TRBV9	TRBJ2-6	17
CASSQRTDYNSPLHF	TRBV6-1	TRBJ1-6	15
CASSQAGGFYEQYF	TRBV19	TRBJ2-7	14
CASSVAPVGAYEQYF	TRBV9	TRBJ2-7	15
CASSIDHSYEQYF	TRBV19	TRBJ2-7	13
CASSEQEYGYTF	TRBV7-9	TRBJ1-2	12
CASSRVNTDTQYF	TRBV28	TRBJ2-3	13
CASSTQTGQGVNYGYTF	TRBV11-2	TRBJ1-2	17
CATSDYRSTDTQYF	TRBV24-1	TRBJ2-3	14
CSDLRKGSNHGYTF	TRBV20-1	TRBJ1-2	14
CASKAGTANNYGYTF	TRBV19	TRBJ1-2	15
CAISEGGGGETQYF	TRBV10-3	TRBJ2-5	14
CASSEGTANSPLHF	TRBV5-1	TRBJ1-6	14
CASSFISGSEKTQYF	TRBV11-3	TRBJ2-5	15
CASINRVRTEAFF	TRBV6-5	TRBJ1-1	13
CASSHRTGGQPQHF	TRBV3-1	TRBJ1-5	14
CASSDGTVGPYTQYF	TRBV6-4	TRBJ2-3	15
CASSLQGSEQYF	TRBV12-3/TRBV12-4	TRBJ2-7	12
CSARIREWGYEQYF	TRBV20-1	TRBJ2-7	14